This T cell receptor beta chain was captured in a study of T cell repertoires in cytomegalovirus infection. Broader study findings: The study found HLA-C-restricted CMV-specific TCR beta clonotypes dominating the ex vivo response.

The V and J ends lost 4 bases and 4 bases, in that order; junction bases with no gene match: 6. Germline assignment: CDR1 SGHVS and CDR2 FQNEAQ. This CDR3 contains 15 residues. Using its own MiXCR run on the reads, TCRdb lists one record per CDR3 protein. Of about 34,000 distinct CDR3 sequences listed, about 52% were seen once; the top ten hold 90%. In this sample, this clonotype turned up many times. What it binds is unknown. This TCR derives from a human donor in good health (CMV status not recorded). Some clones in this sample may be carry-over from other donors' samples. The chain uses TRBV7-8 and TRBJ1-4; 7 positions agree with TRBD1. Material: CD8+ T cells from cultured PBMCs, obtained from culture after CMV antigen stimulation. The DNA of the CDR3 is TGTGCCAGCAGCTGGAGGGACAGTCGTAATGAAAAACTGTTTTTT. Translating gives CASSWRDSRNEKLFF.